Listed here are 13 T cell receptor beta chains from one sample, sequenced in a study of T cells in Graves' hyperthyroidism and ophthalmopathy. Researchers took RNA transcripts and amplified the TCR beta CDR3 regions from them. Carried out on the TCR CDR3, a first-round RT-PCR used the HTBI primer set. MiXCR, run by TCRdb on the multiplex PCR reads, gives a single entry per CDR3 protein. This table has more than 500,000 distinct CDR3 sequences, about a sixth appearing once. The sample was blood. These receptors all come from a woman in her twenties or thirties with Graves' hyperthyroidism.

This clonotype was recorded at least ten times. CDR3 residues: CASSGPGPRAGDEQFF. In nucleotides, the CDR3 is TGTGCCAGCAGCGGCCCGGGACCCAGGGCGGGGGATGAGCAGTTCTTC. This sequence joins TRBV13 and TRBJ2-1, with TRBD2 matching 7 bases. Germline V gives CDR1 PRHDT, CDR2 FYEKMQ (reference sequence). V lost 5 bases to trimming and J lost 8 bases; unmatched junction nucleotides: 15. CDR3 length: 16 residues.

V is TRBV6-5 and J is TRBJ1-2, with 10 bases that match TRBD1. Germline V lookup: CDR1 MNHEY, CDR2 SVGAGI. The ends lost 4 bases at V and 12 bases at J; junction bases unmatched: 8. The CDR3 loop spans 13 amino acids. The CDR3 region has the DNA TGTGCCAGCAGTTTGCTCCGGGACAGGGGACACACCTTC. This sequence encodes CASSLLRDRGHTF.

This sequence joins TRBV6-9 and TRBJ2-1; D gene unclear. In germline, CDR1 is MNHGY, CDR2 SVAAGI. The length of the CDR3 is 17 residues. The V end lost 3 bases, the J end lost 0 bases, and 15 bases lay between the germline ends. The CDR3 nucleotides are TGTGCCAGCAGTTACGGAAAGGCCTTACTCTCCTACAATGAGCAGTTCTTC. Its translation: CASSYGKALLSYNEQFF.

This chain uses TRBV7-8 with TRBJ1-5, with TRBD1 identical over 7 bases. The V gene end was trimmed by 5 bases and the J gene end by 6 bases; junction bases not matched to a gene: 7. CDR3 size: 14 residues. The germline V gene has CDR1 SGHVS and CDR2 FQNEAQ. CDR3 residues: CASSDDRVAQPQHF. In DNA form, the CDR3 reads TGTGCCAGCAGCGACGACAGGGTGGCTCAGCCCCAGCATTTT.

CDR3 sequence: CASSQRAGNEQFF. The CDR3 DNA reads TGCGCCAGCAGCCAGCGAGCGGGAAATGAGCAGTTCTTC. This rearrangement joins TRBV4-1 to TRBJ2-1; 7 positions agree with TRBD2. Germline values: CDR1 MGHRA, CDR2 YSYEKL. The CDR3 extends over 13 amino acids. J gave up 7 bases and V 3 bases, and 3 bases lay outside the gene matches.

The J gene is TRBJ1-3, the V gene TRBV11-2, with a weak D call TRBD1 (5 bases). Trimming cost V 5 bases and J 0 bases, with 11 bases left between them. This CDR3 has 15 residues. CDR1 is SGHAT, CDR2 FQNNGV, per germline. CDR3: CASSRDRISGNTIYF. CDR3 bases: TGTGCCAGCAGCCGGGACCGAATCTCTGGAAACACCATATATTTT.

This clonotype was recorded at least ten times. The rearrangement uses TRBV6-1 and TRBJ2-7, with TRBD1 matching over 9 bases. J lost 4 bases, V lost 6 bases, and 10 bases had no gene match. Per germline, CDR1 MNHNS and CDR2 SASEGT. This CDR3 spans 15 amino acids. This chain's CDR3 is CASRATGGAGYEQYF. The CDR3 DNA is TGTGCCAGCAGGGCAACAGGGGGCGCGGGATACGAGCAGTACTTC.

This clonotype has at least ten counts. This chain joins TRBV6-1 and TRBJ2-1; TRBD2 agrees at 11 bases. The junction had 5 bases not matched to a gene; V was cut back by 5 bases and J by 5 bases. The CDR3 loop spans 15 amino acids. Germline assignment: CDR1 MNHNS and CDR2 SASEGT. CDR3 protein: CASSIAGGPNNEQFF. For the CDR3, the DNA is TGTGCCAGCAGTATAGCGGGAGGGCCAAACAATGAGCAGTTCTTC.

This clonotype was seen ten or more times. The genes are TRBV18 and TRBJ1-6, with D unclear. Trimming pared 1 base from V and 7 bases from J, leaving 11 bases between. The CDR3 consists of 15 residues. Germline V lookup: CDR1 KGHSH, CDR2 LQKENI. In nucleotides, the CDR3 is TGTGCCAGCTCACCACACGGACTTTCCAATTCACCCCTCCACTTT. It yields the protein CASSPHGLSNSPLHF.

The genes are TRBV3-1 and TRBJ2-1, with D possibly called TRBD1 or TRBD2 (5 bases each). This CDR3 is 14 amino acids long. The germline V and J ends were trimmed by 0 bases and 9 bases, with 12 bases remaining between them. Germline loops: CDR1 LGHDT, CDR2 YNNKEL (reference sequence). The DNA for the CDR3 is TGTGCCAGCAGCCAAGAAATTGAGGGGACTGAGCAGTTCTTC. As protein: CASSQEIEGTEQFF.

This clonotype has a count of ten or more. The chain combines TRBV29-1 with TRBJ2-1, with 9 bases matching TRBD1. This CDR3 has 14 amino acids. V dropped 6 bases and J dropped 0; count of bases not matched to a gene: 3. Germline V CDR1 and CDR2: SQVTM, ANQGSEA. CDR3 in DNA: TGCAGCGTGAGACAGGGGGGCTCCTACAATGAGCAGTTCTTC. It encodes CSVRQGGSYNEQFF.

This clonotype was found a few times. The gene calls are TRBV19 and TRBJ1-5, with D tentatively TRBD1 (5 bases). The germline gives CDR1 LNHDA, CDR2 SQIVND (reference sequence). The CDR3 is made up of 15 amino acids. V dropped 6 bases and J dropped 5 bases, with 17 bases sitting between them. The CDR3 loop is CASRGPGAVDQPQHF. The CDR3 DNA follows: TGTGCCAGTAGGGGCCCTGGGGCAGTTGATCAGCCCCAGCATTTT.

This clonotype was counted at least ten times. The chain is built from TRBV5-1 and TRBJ2-3; 10 bases align to TRBD2. The CDR3 is 15 amino acids. CDR1 and CDR2 from the germline V gene are SGHRS and YFSETQ. J lost 4 bases, V lost 0 bases, and 2 bases had no gene match. The chain's CDR3 is CASSLAGLAPDTQYF. For the CDR3, the DNA is TGCGCCAGCAGCTTGGCGGGACTAGCGCCAGATACGCAGTATTTT.